These 5 T cell receptor beta chains share one sample of origin, sequenced in a study of blood T cell repertoires in COVID-19. The repertoire was sequenced with immunoSEQ multiplex PCR; TCRdb's copy has only in-frame clones and lacks some. Here the sample spans approximately 170,000 clones, roughly 83% being singletons. The sample comprised PBMCs or T cells enriched from blood (not recorded which). The receptors come from a woman aged 45-59 years who had recovered from COVID-19.

Written as DNA, the CDR3 is TGTGCCAGCAGCCCGACAGGGAGTGCTGGCTATGGCTACACCTTC. Translating gives CASSPTGSAGYGYTF. The chain has TRBV7-9 and TRBJ1-2; 7 bases map to TRBD1. The CDR3 runs 15 residues. Germline V gene lookup returns CDR1 SEHNR and CDR2 FQNEAQ (reference sequence). The V and J ends lost 5 bases and 4 bases, in that order; junction bases with no gene match: 10.

This clone was seen just once. The V call is TRBV11-2, the J call TRBJ1-1; 8 bases fit TRBD1. The J segment lost 3 bases and the V segment lost 1 base, leaving 7 bases of the junction unmatched. Germline V CDR1 and CDR2: SGHAT, FQNNGV. The CDR3 consists of 16 residues. This CDR3 is CASSLGGQGWYTEAFF. The CDR3 DNA sequence: TGTGCCAGCAGCTTAGGTGGACAGGGTTGGTACACTGAAGCTTTCTTT.

The J gene is TRBJ2-1, the V gene TRBV9; 8 bases agree with TRBD2. The CDR3 sequence is 14 residues long. Germline loops: CDR1 SGDLS, CDR2 YYNGEE. The CDR3 DNA sequence: TGTGCTTCAGGCTTTAGCGGGGCCTACAATGAGCAGTTCTTC. This encodes CASGFSGAYNEQFF.

The chain links TRBV9 to TRBJ2-1; TRBD1 aligns across 10 bases. Germline V gene sequence: CDR1 SGDLS, CDR2 YYNGEE. This CDR3 spans 13 amino acids. J gave up 9 bases and V 3 bases, and 3 bases lay outside the gene matches. This CDR3 reads CASSGQGASEQFF. In DNA, the CDR3 is TGTGCCAGCAGCGGACAGGGGGCCAGTGAGCAGTTCTTC.

The V and J genes are TRBV2 and TRBJ2-3, with 9 nucleotides matching TRBD2. Germline V gives CDR1 SNHLY, CDR2 FYNNEI. Trimming at V came to 5 bases and at J to 2 bases, leaving 5 bases not matched to a gene. The CDR3 spans 15 residues. As DNA, the CDR3 is TGTGCCAGCAGTACGGGACTAGCCCACACAGATACGCAGTATTTT. This gives the protein CASSTGLAHTDTQYF.